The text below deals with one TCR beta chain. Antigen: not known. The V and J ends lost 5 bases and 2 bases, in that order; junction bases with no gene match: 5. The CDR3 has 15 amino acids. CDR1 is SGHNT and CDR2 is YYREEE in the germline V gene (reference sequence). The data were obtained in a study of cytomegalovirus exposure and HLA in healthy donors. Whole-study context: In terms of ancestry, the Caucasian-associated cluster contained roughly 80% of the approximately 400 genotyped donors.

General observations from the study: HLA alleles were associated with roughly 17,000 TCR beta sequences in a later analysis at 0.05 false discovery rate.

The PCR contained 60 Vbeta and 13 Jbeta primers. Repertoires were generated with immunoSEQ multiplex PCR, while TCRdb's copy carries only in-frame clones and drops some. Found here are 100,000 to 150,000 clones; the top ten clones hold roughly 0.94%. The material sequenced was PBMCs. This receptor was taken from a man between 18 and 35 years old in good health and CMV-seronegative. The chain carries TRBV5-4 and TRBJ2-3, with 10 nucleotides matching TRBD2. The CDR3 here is CASRGTSDPTDTQYF. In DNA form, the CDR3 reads TGTGCCAGCAGAGGGACTAGCGATCCCACAGATACGCAGTATTTT.